This T cell receptor (beta chain) was captured by sequencing in a study of sequential checkpoint blockade in melanoma. Unmatched junction bases numbered 10, after V lost 3 bases and J lost 4 bases. Germline V gene lookup returns CDR1 SGDLS and CDR2 YYNGEE. There are 15 residues in the CDR3. The protocol was immunoSEQ multiplex PCR, while the TCRdb copy is restricted to in-frame clones and leaves out a portion. The sample lists fewer than 35,000 clones, 70% to 80% occurring once. Treatment here: randomized to nivolumab then ipilimumab (arm A) or the reverse (arm B). The chain employs TRBV9 and TRBJ2-7, with 7 bases fitting TRBD2. This TCR was recovered from a human donor with melanoma. The material sequenced was CD8+ T cells sorted from blood (inferred from file names), taken from a patient given nivolumab and ipilimumab in sequence. For the CDR3, the DNA is TGTGCCAGCAGCGAGACGGGCGGGGGTATTTACGAGCAGTACTTC. Translated, it gives CASSETGGGIYEQYF.